This TCR beta chain was sequenced for a study of T cell repertoires in cytomegalovirus infection. Study context: Public TCR beta signatures marked donors with CMV infection and the matching HLA.

Study-level results: Carriers of CMV and the relevant HLA type were discriminated by public TCR beta frequency. CMV-specific TCR beta clonotypes restricted by HLA-C dominated the ex vivo response.

A note on this clonotype: Antigen: not known.

MiXCR, applied by TCRdb to the reads, yields one record per CDR3 protein. The sample has some 680,000 distinct CDR3 sequences, about a third seen once. The CDR3 runs 12 residues. The V end lost 1 base, the J end lost 7 bases, and 5 bases lay between the germline ends. Looked up from germline, CDR1 is KGHSY and CDR2 is FQNENV. V and J are TRBV16 and TRBJ1-5, with D unresolved. Sequenced sample: PBMCs. This TCR came from a human donor in good health (CMV status not recorded). Some clones in this sample may be carry-over from other donors' samples. CDR3 DNA: TGTGCCAGCAGCCAATTAGAACAGCCCCAGCATTTT. It codes for CASSQLEQPQHF.